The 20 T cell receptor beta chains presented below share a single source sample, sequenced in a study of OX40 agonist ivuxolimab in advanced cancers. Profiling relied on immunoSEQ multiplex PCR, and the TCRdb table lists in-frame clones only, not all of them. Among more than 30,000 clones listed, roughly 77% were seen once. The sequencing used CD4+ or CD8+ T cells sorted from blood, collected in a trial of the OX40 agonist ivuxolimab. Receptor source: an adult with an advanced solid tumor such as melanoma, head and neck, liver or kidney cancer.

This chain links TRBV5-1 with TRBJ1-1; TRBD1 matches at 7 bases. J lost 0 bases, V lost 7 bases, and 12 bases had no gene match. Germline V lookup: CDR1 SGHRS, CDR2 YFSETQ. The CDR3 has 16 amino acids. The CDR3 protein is CASRLGQGEVNTEAFF. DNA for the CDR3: TGCGCCAGCCGTTTGGGGCAGGGGGAGGTGAACACTGAAGCTTTCTTT.

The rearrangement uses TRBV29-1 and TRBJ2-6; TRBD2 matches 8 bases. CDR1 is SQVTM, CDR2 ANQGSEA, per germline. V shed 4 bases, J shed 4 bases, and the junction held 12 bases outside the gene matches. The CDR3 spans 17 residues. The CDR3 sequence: CSVGPGRGSGGANVLTF. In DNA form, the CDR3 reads TGCAGCGTTGGGCCCGGGAGGGGGTCGGGGGGGGCCAACGTCCTGACTTTC.

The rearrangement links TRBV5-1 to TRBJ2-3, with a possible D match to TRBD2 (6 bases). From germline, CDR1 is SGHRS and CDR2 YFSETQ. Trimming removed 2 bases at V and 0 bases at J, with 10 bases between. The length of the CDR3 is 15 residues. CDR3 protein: CASSFAGYSTDTQYF. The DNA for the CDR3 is TGCGCCAGCAGCTTCGCGGGATATAGCACAGATACGCAGTATTTT.

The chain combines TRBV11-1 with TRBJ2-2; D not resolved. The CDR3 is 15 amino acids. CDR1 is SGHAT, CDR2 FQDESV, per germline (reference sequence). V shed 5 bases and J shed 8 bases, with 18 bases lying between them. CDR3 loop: CASSLPVRAPGELFF. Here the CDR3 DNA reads TGTGCCAGCAGCCTCCCCGTCCGGGCTCCTGGGGAGCTGTTTTTT.

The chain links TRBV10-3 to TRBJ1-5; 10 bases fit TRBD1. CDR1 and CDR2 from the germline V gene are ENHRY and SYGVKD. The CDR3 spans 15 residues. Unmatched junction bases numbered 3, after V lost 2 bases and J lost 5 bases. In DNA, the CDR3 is TGTGCCATCAGTGAGCGGGACAGGGGCCATCAGCCCCAGCATTTT. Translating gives CAISERDRGHQPQHF.

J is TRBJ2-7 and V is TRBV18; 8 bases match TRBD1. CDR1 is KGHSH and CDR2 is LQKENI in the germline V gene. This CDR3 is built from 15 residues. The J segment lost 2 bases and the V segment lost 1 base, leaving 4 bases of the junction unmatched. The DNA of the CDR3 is TGTGCCAGCTCACCACGGACAGGGAGTCCCTACGAGCAGTACTTC. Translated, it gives CASSPRTGSPYEQYF.

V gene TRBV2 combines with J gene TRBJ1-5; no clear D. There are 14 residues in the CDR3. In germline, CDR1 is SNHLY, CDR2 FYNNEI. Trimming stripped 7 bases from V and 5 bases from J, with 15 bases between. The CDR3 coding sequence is TGTGCCAGCAATTCGGCCGGACGTTATCAGCCCCAGCATTTT. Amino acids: CASNSAGRYQPQHF.

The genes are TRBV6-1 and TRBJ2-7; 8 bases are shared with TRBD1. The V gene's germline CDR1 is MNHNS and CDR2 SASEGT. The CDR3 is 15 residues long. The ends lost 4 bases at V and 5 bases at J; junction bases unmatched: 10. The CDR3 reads CASSAWTGKEDEQYF. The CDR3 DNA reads TGTGCCAGCAGTGCCTGGACAGGGAAAGAGGACGAGCAGTACTTC.

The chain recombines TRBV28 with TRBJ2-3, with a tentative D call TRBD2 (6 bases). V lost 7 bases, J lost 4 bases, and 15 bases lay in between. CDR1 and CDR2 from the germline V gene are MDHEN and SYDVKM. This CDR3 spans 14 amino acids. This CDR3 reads CASKVGGSSDTQYF. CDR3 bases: TGTGCCAGCAAAGTCGGGGGAAGTTCAGATACGCAGTATTTT.

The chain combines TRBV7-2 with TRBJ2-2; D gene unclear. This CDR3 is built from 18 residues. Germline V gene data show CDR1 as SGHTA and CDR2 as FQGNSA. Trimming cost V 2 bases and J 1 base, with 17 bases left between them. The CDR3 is CASSLSPPKGLNTGELFF. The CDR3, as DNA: TGTGCCAGCAGCTTATCCCCGCCTAAGGGCCTGAACACCGGGGAGCTGTTTTTT.

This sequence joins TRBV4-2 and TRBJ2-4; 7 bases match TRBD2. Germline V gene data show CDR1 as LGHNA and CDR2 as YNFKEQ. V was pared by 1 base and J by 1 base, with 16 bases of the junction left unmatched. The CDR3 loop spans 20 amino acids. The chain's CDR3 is CASSQAVLYGGEGAKNIQYF. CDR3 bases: TGTGCCAGCAGCCAAGCCGTCCTGTACGGAGGGGAGGGGGCCAAAAACATTCAGTACTTC.

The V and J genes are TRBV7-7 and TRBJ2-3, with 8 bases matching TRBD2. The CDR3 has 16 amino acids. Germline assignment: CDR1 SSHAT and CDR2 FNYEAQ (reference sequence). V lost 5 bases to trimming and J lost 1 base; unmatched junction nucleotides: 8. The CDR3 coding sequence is TGTGCCAGCAGCAAGACCCCGGGAGGGGGCACAGATACGCAGTATTTT. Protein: CASSKTPGGGTDTQYF.

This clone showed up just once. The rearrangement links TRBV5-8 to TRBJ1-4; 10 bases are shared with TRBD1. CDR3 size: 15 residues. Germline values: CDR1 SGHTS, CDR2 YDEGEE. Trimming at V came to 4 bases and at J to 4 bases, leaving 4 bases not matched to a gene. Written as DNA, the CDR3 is TGTGCCAGCAGCCCCTGGACAGGGGGTAATGAAAAACTGTTTTTT. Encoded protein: CASSPWTGGNEKLFF.

The chain's CDR3 is CASSLKASGGREQYF. Written as DNA, the CDR3 is TGTGCCAGCAGCTTAAAGGCTAGCGGGGGCCGGGAGCAGTACTTC. The rearrangement joins TRBV7-9 to TRBJ2-7; 10 bases align to TRBD2. The germline V gene encodes CDR1 SEHNR and CDR2 FQNEAQ (reference sequence). V was clipped by 2 bases and J by 7 bases; unmatched bases: 8. This CDR3 region has 15 residues. The whole variable domain, remainder taken from reference TRBV7-9 and TRBJ2-7, is DTGVSQNPRHKITKRGQNVTFRCDPISEHNRLYWYRQTLGQGPEFLTYFQNEAQLEKSRLLSDRFSAERPKGSFSTLEIQRTEQGDSAMYLCASSLKASGGREQYFGPGTRLTVT.

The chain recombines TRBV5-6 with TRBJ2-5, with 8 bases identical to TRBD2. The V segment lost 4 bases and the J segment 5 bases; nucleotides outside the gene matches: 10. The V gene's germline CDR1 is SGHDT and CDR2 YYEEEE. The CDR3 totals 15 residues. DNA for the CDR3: TGTGCCAGCAGCCACGGGGGGGCGAGATTGGAGACCCAGTACTTC. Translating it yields CASSHGGARLETQYF.

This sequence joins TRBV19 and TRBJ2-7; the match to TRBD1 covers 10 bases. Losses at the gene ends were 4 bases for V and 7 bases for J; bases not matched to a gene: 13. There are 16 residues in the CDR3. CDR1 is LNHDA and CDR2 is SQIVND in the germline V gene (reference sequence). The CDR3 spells CASSKNRDRGPTEQYF. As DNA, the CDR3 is TGTGCCAGTAGTAAGAACCGGGACAGGGGTCCTACAGAGCAGTACTTC.

The CDR3 is CSVGDQGPQHF. The CDR3 DNA sequence: TGCAGCGTTGGAGATCAGGGGCCCCAGCATTTT. The V call is TRBV29-1, the J call TRBJ1-5, with a tentative D call TRBD1 (5 bases). The CDR3 is 11 residues long. The germline V gene has CDR1 SQVTM and CDR2 ANQGSEA. Trimming stripped 4 bases from V and 9 bases from J, with 10 bases between.

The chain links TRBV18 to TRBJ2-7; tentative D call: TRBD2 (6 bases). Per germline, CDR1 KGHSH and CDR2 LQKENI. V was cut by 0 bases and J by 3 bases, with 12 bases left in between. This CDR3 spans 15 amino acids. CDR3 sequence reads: CASSPPWGEDYEQYF. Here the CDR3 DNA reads TGTGCCAGCTCACCACCCTGGGGGGAAGACTACGAGCAGTACTTC.

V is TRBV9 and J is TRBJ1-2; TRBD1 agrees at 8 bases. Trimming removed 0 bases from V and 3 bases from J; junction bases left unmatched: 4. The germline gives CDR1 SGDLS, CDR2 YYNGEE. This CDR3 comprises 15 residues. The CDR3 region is CASSVGETGDYGYTF. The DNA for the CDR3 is TGTGCCAGCAGCGTAGGCGAGACAGGGGACTATGGCTACACCTTC. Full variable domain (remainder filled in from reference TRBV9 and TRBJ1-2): DSGVTQTPKHLITATGQRVTLRCSPRSGDLSVYWYQQSLDQGLQFLIQYYNGEERAKGNILERFSAQQFPDLHSELNLSSLELGDSALYFCASSVGETGDYGYTFGSGTRLTVV.

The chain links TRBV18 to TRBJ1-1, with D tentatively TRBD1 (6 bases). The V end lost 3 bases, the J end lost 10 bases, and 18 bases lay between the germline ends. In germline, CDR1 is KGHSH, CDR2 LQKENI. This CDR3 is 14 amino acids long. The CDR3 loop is CASSPNRGQEGAFF. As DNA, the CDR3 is TGTGCCAGCTCACCCAACCGGGGGCAGGAGGGAGCTTTCTTT.